The 10 T cell receptor beta chains reported below all come from one sample, sequenced in a study of blood T cells in healthy people across ages. Next came a second PCR, run for about 6 to 12 cycles, which used a sample-barcoded 5' primer along with a J-beta primer mix. TCRdb re-called the 5' RACE reads with MiXCR, one entry per CDR3 protein. The table includes more than 1 million distinct CDR3 sequences, 40% to 55% detected once. The sample was blood. These receptors came from a woman in her fifties or sixties in good health.

The rearrangement uses TRBV5-5 and TRBJ2-1; the D gene is possibly TRBD2 (6 bases). Germline CDR1 SGHKS, CDR2 YYEKEE (reference sequence). The CDR3 has 16 residues. Trimming took 4 bases from V and 2 from J, leaving 16 bases between them. The CDR3 loop reads CASSPGGLIAYNEQFF. DNA of the CDR3: TGTGCCAGCAGCCCCGGGGGACTTATAGCCTACAATGAGCAGTTCTTC. Full variable domain (remainder filled in from reference TRBV5-5 and TRBJ2-1): DAGVTQSPTHLIKTRGQQVTLRCSPISGHKSVSWYQQVLGQGPQFIFQYYEKEERGRGNFPDRFSARQFPNYSSELNVNALLLGDSALYLCASSPGGLIAYNEQFFGPGTRLTVL.

J is TRBJ2-5 and V is TRBV4-2, with 8 positions matching TRBD2. The V segment lost 0 bases and the J segment 6 bases; nucleotides outside the gene matches: 6. CDR1 and CDR2 from the germline V gene are LGHNA and YNFKEQ. The CDR3 runs to 15 residues. CDR3 sequence (DNA): TGTGCCAGCAGCCAAGAGAGCGGGAGTGGAAAGACCCAGTACTTC. This gives the protein CASSQESGSGKTQYF.

V and J are TRBV4-1 and TRBJ2-7, with D possibly matching TRBD1 (6 bases). Germline CDR1 reads MGHRA; CDR2 reads YSYEKL. Trimming stripped 2 bases from V and 2 bases from J, with 13 bases between. The CDR3 is 15 residues long. The CDR3 sequence: CASSQLDSITYEQYF. The CDR3 DNA sequence: TGCGCCAGCAGCCAATTGGACAGTATCACCTACGAGCAGTACTTC.

The chain has TRBV7-9 and TRBJ2-3; TRBD2 matches 11 bases. Losses at the gene ends were 4 bases for V and 3 bases for J; bases not matched to a gene: 6. Per germline, CDR1 SEHNR and CDR2 FQNEAQ (reference sequence). The CDR3 length is 16 residues. Written as DNA, the CDR3 is TGTGCCAGCAGCTCGGGACTAGCGGCTGTTACAGATACGCAGTATTTT. Translating it yields CASSSGLAAVTDTQYF.

The chain joins TRBV5-1 to TRBJ2-7; TRBD1 aligns across 7 bases. This CDR3 region has 15 residues. CDR1 SGHRS and CDR2 YFSETQ come from the germline V gene. The ends lost 0 bases at V and 3 bases at J; junction bases unmatched: 6. The DNA for the CDR3 is TGCGCCAGCAGCTTGGGTCAGGGGGTTAACTACGAGCAGTACTTC. It is translated as CASSLGQGVNYEQYF.

This clonotype came up a few times. This CDR3 reads CASSFGVSNQPQHF. CDR3 in DNA: TGTGCCAGCAGCTTCGGAGTTAGCAATCAGCCCCAGCATTTT. The chain combines TRBV7-9 with TRBJ1-5; D call uncertain. This CDR3 contains 14 residues. CDR1 is SEHNR and CDR2 is FQNEAQ in the germline V gene (reference sequence). V lost 3 bases and J 0 bases, leaving 6 bases between the germline ends.

This clonotype was counted a single time. The genes are TRBV7-2 and TRBJ2-5; TRBD1 or TRBD2 may be the D gene (5 bases each). Germline CDR1 SGHTA, CDR2 FQGNSA. The CDR3 runs 15 residues. Trimming removed 1 base at V and 5 bases at J, with 14 bases between. Here the CDR3 DNA reads TGTGCCAGCAGCTTAGGCCGAAGATGGGGGGAGACCCAGTACTTC. Its protein product is CASSLGRRWGETQYF.

The V and J genes are TRBV28 and TRBJ2-3, with a tentative D call TRBD2 (5 bases). The CDR3 consists of 12 residues. The V and J ends lost 8 bases and 5 bases respectively, with 11 bases between them. CDR1 MDHEN and CDR2 SYDVKM come from the germline V gene. Written as DNA, the CDR3 is TGTGCCAGCGGCTACCGGGGAGATACGCAGTATTTT. Encoded protein: CASGYRGDTQYF.

V is TRBV7-9 and J is TRBJ2-7, with D perhaps TRBD1 or TRBD2 (5 bases each). This CDR3 has 15 residues. V dropped 5 bases and J dropped 3 bases, with 17 bases sitting between them. Germline CDR1 is SEHNR and CDR2 is FQNEAQ (reference sequence). CDR3 in DNA: TGTGCCAGCAGCCCCCAGGAACGGGGCGACTACGAGCAGTACTTC. This sequence encodes CASSPQERGDYEQYF.

V and J are TRBV6-5 and TRBJ2-3, with D uncertain. The CDR3 length is 15 residues. Germline V gene sequence: CDR1 MNHEY, CDR2 SVGAGI. This CDR3 reads CTGRPQDSTADTQYF. In nucleotides, the CDR3 is TGTACCGGCAGACCCCAGGATTCTACGGCGGATACGCAGTATTTT.